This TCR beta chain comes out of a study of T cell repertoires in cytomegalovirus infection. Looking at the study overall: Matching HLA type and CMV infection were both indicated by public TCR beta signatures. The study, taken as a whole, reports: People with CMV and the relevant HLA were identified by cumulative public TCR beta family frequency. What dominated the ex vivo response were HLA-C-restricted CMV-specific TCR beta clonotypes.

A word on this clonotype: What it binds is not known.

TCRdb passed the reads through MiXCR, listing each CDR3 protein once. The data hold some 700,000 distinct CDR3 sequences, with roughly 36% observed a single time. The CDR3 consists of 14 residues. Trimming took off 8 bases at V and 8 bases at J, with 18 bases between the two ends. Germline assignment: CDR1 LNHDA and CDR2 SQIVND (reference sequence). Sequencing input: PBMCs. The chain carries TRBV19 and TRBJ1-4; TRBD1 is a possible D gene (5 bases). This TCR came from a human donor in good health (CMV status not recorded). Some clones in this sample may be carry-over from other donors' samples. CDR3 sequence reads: CASGIGTGGEKLFF. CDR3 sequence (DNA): TGTGCCAGTGGAATCGGGACGGGAGGGGAAAAACTGTTTTTT.